One sample yielded the 28 T cell receptor beta chains listed below, sequenced in a study of human T cells and chemical hapten exposure. Each CDR3 protein is one row after TCRdb ran MiXCR on the RACE reads. The table includes tens of thousands of distinct CDR3 sequences, 9.8% detected once. As for time point: patch test 1, 2 weeks after DPC sensitization. The treatment was: therapeutic diphenylcyclopropenone sensitization with weekly scalp DPC. The starting material was whole blood, obtained in connection with sensitization to the hapten diphenylcyclopropenone (DPC). These receptor sequences come from a middle-aged woman with alopecia areata. Some clones in this sample may be carry-over from other donors' samples.

This clonotype was seen repeatedly, ten times or more. This sequence joins TRBV12-3 or TRBV12-4 and TRBJ2-7; tentative D call: TRBD2 (5 bases). The CDR3 length is 13 residues. Trimming cost V 5 bases and J 2 bases, with 10 bases left between them. In DNA, the CDR3 is TGTGCCAGCAGTCGGGATACTACCTACGAGCAGTACTTC. Protein: CASSRDTTYEQYF.

This clonotype appeared a few times. This chain joins TRBV6-6 and TRBJ2-7; 8 bases match TRBD1. The CDR3 extends over 14 amino acids. The J segment lost 0 bases and the V segment lost 7 bases, leaving 5 bases of the junction unmatched. In germline, CDR1 is MNHNY, CDR2 SVGAGI (reference sequence). In DNA, the CDR3 is TGTGCCAGCACTCGGACAGGGCTCTCCTACGAGCAGTACTTC. This gives the protein CASTRTGLSYEQYF.

As regards this clonotype: Just one base apart from a much larger clone, this may be a read error. V usage is TRBV20-1 and J usage is TRBJ2-1; D may be TRBD2 (6 bases). The CDR3 sequence is 14 residues long. Germline CDR1 and CDR2: DFQATT and SNEGSKA (reference sequence). Here the CDR3 DNA reads TGCAGTGCTAGACACCGGGGGTCCTACAATGAGCACTTCTTC. Its translation is CSARHRGSYNEHFF.

This clonotype occurred many times. The CDR3 loop reads CASSLPGQGALGDGYTF. CDR3 sequence (DNA): TGTGCCAGCAGCCTCCCGGGACAGGGGGCCTTAGGCGATGGCTACACCTTC. The genes are TRBV5-4 and TRBJ1-2, with TRBD1 matching over 12 bases. CDR3 size: 17 residues. Looked up from germline, CDR1 is SGHNT and CDR2 is YYREEE (reference sequence). Trimming took 4 bases from V and 6 from J; bases not matched to a gene: 13.

The chain couples TRBV25-1 to TRBJ2-7; D gene unclear. V gave up 10 bases and J gave up 6 bases, with 16 bases separating them. This CDR3 contains 12 residues. Per germline, CDR1 MGHDK and CDR2 SYGVNS. The CDR3 coding sequence is TGTGCCACTTCCGCGAGCTCGTCCGAGCAGTACTTC. This codes for CATSASSSEQYF.

The gene calls are TRBV5-5 and TRBJ1-2; 12 positions match TRBD1. Germline CDR1 SGHKS, CDR2 YYEKEE (reference sequence). The CDR3 runs 14 residues. V was clipped by 4 bases and J by 7 bases; unmatched bases: 5. In DNA form, the CDR3 reads TGTGCCAGCAGCCCGGGACAGGGGGCAGCTGGCTACACCTTC. Amino acids: CASSPGQGAAGYTF.

The chain has TRBV6-5 and TRBJ2-1; D might be TRBD1 (6 bases). Between the trimmed V and J ends, which lost 4 bases and 8 bases, there was a span of 15 bases. Germline V lookup: CDR1 MNHEY, CDR2 SVGAGI. The CDR3 covers 14 residues. The CDR3 nucleotides are TGTGCCAGCAGTTTGGACAGCGGTATCGATGAGCAGTTCTTC. Translating gives CASSLDSGIDEQFF.

This clonotype has only a few counts. The rearrangement joins TRBV6-5 to TRBJ2-1, with D unresolved. CDR1 and CDR2 (germline): MNHEY, SVGAGI. The CDR3 length is 15 residues. V was shortened by 6 bases and J by 9 bases, with 21 bases between the two germline ends. CDR3 nucleotide sequence: TGTGCCAGCAGACGAAAGGCCGCAGGTTGGGCTGAGCAGTTCTTC. Translation gives CASRRKAAGWAEQFF.

This clonotype was recorded many times. The V and J genes are TRBV7-2 and TRBJ1-3; D unresolved. The CDR3 length is 13 residues. Germline-derived CDR1 and CDR2 are SGHTA and FQGNSA. Trimming removed 5 bases from V and 1 base from J, with 6 bases in between. CDR3 sequence reads: CASSPKSGNTIYF. The CDR3 nucleotides are TGTGCCAGCAGCCCAAAGTCTGGAAACACCATATATTTT.

This clonotype showed up many times. This rearrangement joins TRBV4-1 to TRBJ1-1; D is unresolved. Trimming took 2 bases from V and 4 from J, leaving 11 bases between them. The germline V gene encodes CDR1 MGHRA and CDR2 YSYEKL. The CDR3 is 14 residues long. The CDR3 DNA sequence: TGCGCCAGCAGCCAAACACCGGCCTTCACTGAAGCTTTCTTT. This translates into CASSQTPAFTEAFF.

The table lists this clonotype with a few counts. The chain couples TRBV9 to TRBJ1-2; D is possibly TRBD1 (5 bases). CDR1 SGDLS and CDR2 YYNGEE come from the germline V gene. Trimming took 7 bases from V and 4 from J, leaving 14 bases between them. This CDR3 has 13 residues. CDR3 protein: CASEEAGPYGYTF. Here the CDR3 DNA reads TGTGCCAGCGAGGAGGCAGGGCCCTATGGCTACACCTTC.

The table lists this clonotype with many counts. The gene calls are TRBV19 and TRBJ2-7; D is possibly TRBD1 (5 bases). This CDR3 comprises 15 residues. Germline V gene lookup returns CDR1 LNHDA and CDR2 SQIVND (reference sequence). Trimming removed 5 bases from V and 1 base from J, with 15 bases in between. The CDR3 loop reads CASSGATWGSYEQYF. The CDR3 nucleotides are TGTGCCAGTAGTGGGGCCACGTGGGGTTCCTACGAGCAGTACTTC.

This chain links TRBV2 with TRBJ2-7; D is ambiguous. This CDR3 is built from 14 residues. The V end lost 7 bases, the J end lost 6 bases, and 19 bases lay between the germline ends. CDR1 is SNHLY and CDR2 is FYNNEI in the germline V gene. The CDR3 bases are TGTGCCAGCACAAGGTCAGATTTACGATTCGAGCAGTACTTC. Amino acids: CASTRSDLRFEQYF.

This clonotype was observed a few times. This chain links TRBV30 with TRBJ2-3, with D uncertain. This CDR3 is built from 14 residues. Germline V gene sequence: CDR1 GTSNPN, CDR2 SVGIG (reference sequence). Trimming removed 3 bases at V and 5 bases at J, with 15 bases between. DNA of the CDR3: TGTGCCTGGAGGGCTGGACCAGCCGGAGATACGCAGTATTTT. Its protein is CAWRAGPAGDTQYF. The full variable domain, in which reference TRBV30 and TRBJ2-3 provide the parts outside the CDR3, is SQTIHQWPATLVQPVGSPLSLECTVEGTSNPNLYWYRQAAGRGLQLLFYSVGIGQISSEVPQNLSASRPQDRQFILSSKKLLLSDSGFYLCAWRAGPAGDTQYFGPGTRLTVL.

At least ten counts were recorded for this clonotype. This CDR3 reads CASSPQVGGYEQYF. The CDR3 bases are TGTGCCAGCAGCCCCCAGGTGGGGGGCTACGAGCAGTACTTC. The rearrangement joins TRBV7-9 to TRBJ2-7, with D perhaps TRBD2 (6 bases). The CDR3 sequence is 14 residues long. V lost 5 bases and J 3 bases, leaving 14 bases between the germline ends. CDR1 and CDR2 from the germline V gene are SEHNR and FQNEAQ (reference sequence). Full variable domain (rest looked up from reference TRBV7-9 and TRBJ2-7): DTGVSQNPRHKITKRGQNVTFRCDPISEHNRLYWYRQTLGQGPEFLTYFQNEAQLEKSRLLSDRFSAERPKGSFSTLEIQRTEQGDSAMYLCASSPQVGGYEQYFGPGTRLTVT.

V and J are TRBV6-5 and TRBJ1-1; D not certain. V shed 2 bases and J shed 0 bases, with 7 bases lying between them. This CDR3 has 14 residues. The germline V gene has CDR1 MNHEY and CDR2 SVGAGI. CDR3 sequence reads: CASSYSIMNTEAFF. DNA of the CDR3: TGTGCCAGCAGTTACAGTATTATGAACACTGAAGCTTTCTTT.

The chain's CDR3 is CASSPDRAASAFF. CDR3 DNA sequence: TGCGCCAGCAGCCCGGACAGGGCGGCTAGTGCTTTCTTT. The chain combines TRBV5-1 with TRBJ1-1, with TRBD1 matching over 8 bases. CDR1 is SGHRS, CDR2 YFSETQ, per germline. The CDR3 extends over 13 amino acids. The trim removed 4 bases at V and 11 bases at J, leaving 10 bases unmatched. Filled out from reference TRBV5-1 and TRBJ1-1, the complete variable domain reads KAGVTQTPRYLIKTRGQQVTLSCSPISGHRSVSWYQQTPGQGLQFLFEYFSETQRNKGNFPGRFSGRQFSNSRSEMNVSTLELGDSALYLCASSPDRAASAFFGQGTRLTVV.

The sample holds a few counts of this clonotype. The chain recombines TRBV29-1 with TRBJ2-6; no definite D call. The length of the CDR3 is 16 residues. Germline loops: CDR1 SQVTM, CDR2 ANQGSEA. V lost 3 bases to trimming and J lost 1 base, with 13 bases between them. The CDR3 coding sequence is TGCAGCGTTGAGGTTACTTTTGAATCTGGGGCCAACGTCCTGACTTTC. Protein product: CSVEVTFESGANVLTF.

This rearrangement joins TRBV29-1 to TRBJ2-7; D gene unclear. The CDR3 has 12 amino acids. In germline, CDR1 is SQVTM, CDR2 ANQGSEA. V lost 4 bases and J 0 bases, leaving 7 bases between the germline ends. The CDR3 DNA follows: TGCAGCGTTGGCCCTGCCTCCTACGAGCAGTACTTC. It is translated as CSVGPASYEQYF.

The chain carries TRBV11-2 and TRBJ2-1, with 7 bases matching TRBD1. The CDR3 has 15 residues. In germline, CDR1 is SGHAT, CDR2 FQNNGV. Unmatched junction bases numbered 6, after V lost 5 bases and J lost 2 bases. The CDR3, as DNA: TGTGCCAGCAGCACCCGACAGGGCCCCTACAATGAGCAGTTCTTC. Translation: CASSTRQGPYNEQFF.

J is TRBJ1-2 and V is TRBV10-3, with D perhaps TRBD1 (6 bases). The germline CDR1 and CDR2 sequences are ENHRY and SYGVKD. The CDR3 length is 15 residues. The V end lost 5 bases, the J end lost 1 base, and 14 bases lay between the germline ends. CDR3 coding DNA: TGTGCCATCAGTCCTACAGGGTTCGGTAACTATGGCTACACCTTC. It yields the protein CAISPTGFGNYGYTF.

This clonotype was seen many times. CDR3 in DNA: TGCGCCAGCAACCCGACAGGGTACGGAAACACCATATATTTT. Protein product: CASNPTGYGNTIYF. The J gene is TRBJ1-3, the V gene TRBV10-2, with 7 bases identical to TRBD1. The length of the CDR3 is 14 residues. Trimming at V came to 7 bases and at J to 4 bases, leaving 7 bases not matched to a gene. Germline CDR1 WSHSY, CDR2 SAAADI.

This clonotype was detected ten times or more. This chain links TRBV14 with TRBJ2-7; D gene uncertain. CDR1 and CDR2 from the germline V gene are SGHDN and FVKESK. Trimming left V 0 bases short and J 3 bases short, with 9 bases between. The CDR3 sequence is 14 residues long. In DNA, the CDR3 is TGTGCCAGCAGCCAAGAAGGCGTCCGCTACGAGCAGTACTTC. This sequence encodes CASSQEGVRYEQYF.

The table lists this clonotype with many counts. The junction and the germline gene differ at one end; a read error may be behind it. The chain couples TRBV3-1 to TRBJ2-3; D is unclear. The CDR3 loop spans 14 amino acids. The germline gives CDR1 LGHDT, CDR2 YNNKEL (reference sequence). The CDR3 coding sequence is TGTGCCAGCAGCCCCCAAAGAAACACAGATACTCAGTATTTT. Protein sequence: CASSPQRNTDTQYF.

This clonotype was seen ten or more times. The rearrangement links TRBV5-1 to TRBJ2-7; 9 positions match TRBD1. Per the germline V gene, CDR1 is SGHRS and CDR2 is YFSETQ. J gave up 2 bases and V 4 bases, and 7 bases lay outside the gene matches. The CDR3 is 15 residues long. CDR3 nucleotide sequence: TGCGCCAGCAGCGCAGGACAGGGGCAGACCTACGAGCAGTACTTC. Its protein is CASSAGQGQTYEQYF.

In this sample, this clonotype turned up many times. The genes are TRBV16 and TRBJ1-5; D not certain. V was pared by 0 bases and J by 0 bases, with 9 bases between. CDR3 length equals 16 residues. Germline V gene sequence: CDR1 KGHSY, CDR2 FQNENV. In DNA, the CDR3 is TGTGCCAGCAGCCAATCCGGAGTGAATAGCAATCAGCCCCAGCATTTT. Protein sequence: CASSQSGVNSNQPQHF.

This clonotype has at least ten counts. The V and J genes are TRBV6-5 and TRBJ2-7; 11 bases are a match to TRBD2. Germline V lookup: CDR1 MNHEY, CDR2 SVGAGI. The CDR3 extends over 17 amino acids. V lost 2 bases, J lost 0 bases, and 6 bases stayed unmatched. Here the CDR3 reads CASSYQSSGGTSYEQYF. In nucleotides, the CDR3 is TGTGCCAGCAGTTACCAATCTAGCGGGGGGACCTCCTACGAGCAGTACTTC.

This clonotype was seen many times. The J gene is TRBJ2-2, the V gene TRBV10-3; TRBD1 matches at 8 bases. V was clipped by 10 bases and J by 6 bases; unmatched bases: 7. CDR1 is ENHRY, CDR2 SYGVKD, per germline. The CDR3 has 13 residues. DNA of the CDR3: TGTGCCAGCAAGACAGGGGTGGCCGGGGAGCTGTTTTTT. Protein product: CASKTGVAGELFF.